Shown below are 27 T cell receptor beta chains from a single sample sequenced in a study of blood T cell repertoires in COVID-19. TCRdb's copy holds only in-frame clones and misses some; the assay was immunoSEQ multiplex PCR. The profile shows more than 150,000 clones, more than 75% of them singletons. Sequencing used PBMCs or T cells enriched from blood (not recorded which). These receptor sequences come from a woman in her fifties or sixties who had recovered from COVID-19.

This chain uses TRBV18 with TRBJ1-1; the D is unclear. The CDR3 sequence is 14 residues long. Germline-derived CDR1 and CDR2 are KGHSH and LQKENI. The V end lost 2 bases, the J end lost 6 bases, and 13 bases lay between the germline ends. In DNA, the CDR3 is TGTGCCAGCTCACCATCTCAGGCAGCACCTGAAGCTTTCTTT. As protein: CASSPSQAAPEAFF.

This chain links TRBV5-1 with TRBJ2-7; 11 bases map to TRBD2. The CDR3 runs 17 residues. Trimming took 0 bases from V and 5 from J; bases not matched to a gene: 10. The germline V gene has CDR1 SGHRS and CDR2 YFSETQ. The CDR3 bases are TGCGCCAGCAGCTTGGCGTCGGGGACTAGCGGCACCCACGAGCAGTACTTC. Protein product: CASSLASGTSGTHEQYF.

The chain employs TRBV18 and TRBJ2-1; 8 bases map to TRBD2. The CDR3 totals 17 residues. Germline V lookup: CDR1 KGHSH, CDR2 LQKENI. V lost 2 bases to trimming and J lost 2 bases; unmatched junction nucleotides: 8. For the CDR3, the DNA is TGTGCCAGCTCACCATCCTATAGCGGGAACCCCTACAATGAGCAGTTCTTC. Residues: CASSPSYSGNPYNEQFF.

This clone was observed many times. The rearrangement uses TRBV3-1 (or the pseudogene TRBV3-2) and TRBJ1-2; 7 nucleotides align to TRBD1. Germline assignment: CDR1 LGHDT and CDR2 YNNKEL (reference sequence). The V and J ends lost 6 bases and 4 bases, in that order; junction bases with no gene match: 8. CDR3 length: 14 amino acids. The CDR3 loop reads CASSPRQGSYGYTF. In DNA form, the CDR3 reads TGTGCCAGCAGTCCGAGACAGGGTTCCTATGGCTACACCTTC.

This sequence joins TRBV28 and TRBJ1-2; 8 bases map to TRBD1. The CDR3 sequence is 13 residues long. V lost 6 bases, J lost 7 bases, and 7 bases stayed unmatched. Germline V gene data show CDR1 as MDHEN and CDR2 as SYDVKM. CDR3 sequence: CASRLDRAGGYTF. The DNA of the CDR3 is TGTGCCAGCAGATTGGACAGGGCCGGTGGCTACACCTTC.

V usage is TRBV6-5 and J usage is TRBJ1-2, with D perhaps matching TRBD1 (6 bases). There are 14 residues in the CDR3. V lost 5 bases to trimming and J lost 7 bases, with 17 bases between them. Germline V CDR1 and CDR2: MNHEY, SVGAGI. This CDR3 reads CASSPPSGEGGYTF. The CDR3, as DNA: TGTGCCAGCAGTCCTCCTTCAGGGGAGGGTGGCTACACCTTC.

The chain uses TRBV7-9 and TRBJ2-4; D ambiguous. The CDR3 has 16 residues. Trimming stripped 5 bases from V and 0 bases from J, with 14 bases between. Germline lookup yields CDR1 SEHNR and CDR2 FQNEAQ (reference sequence). CDR3 amino acids: CASSTIATVAKNIQYF. CDR3 bases: TGTGCCAGCAGCACTATCGCGACGGTAGCCAAAAACATTCAGTACTTC.

The rearrangement uses TRBV4-3 and TRBJ2-2; D not certain. The CDR3 sequence is 13 residues long. CDR1 and CDR2 from the germline V gene are LGHNA and YSLEER. Trimming took off 0 bases at V and 7 bases at J, with 6 bases between the two ends. Here the CDR3 reads CASSQDADGELFF. In DNA, the CDR3 is TGCGCCAGCAGCCAAGACGCAGACGGGGAGCTGTTTTTT.

CDR3 sequence reads: CASSGGASGAYNEQFF. The CDR3 DNA follows: TGCGCCAGCAGCGGTGGGGCTAGCGGGGCCTACAATGAGCAGTTCTTC. The chain combines TRBV5-1 with TRBJ2-1; 9 positions match TRBD2. The CDR3 extends over 16 amino acids. J lost 2 bases, V lost 4 bases, and 7 bases had no gene match. Per germline, CDR1 SGHRS and CDR2 YFSETQ.

This chain uses TRBV29-1 with TRBJ1-1, with 8 bases aligning to TRBD1. CDR1 and CDR2 from the germline V gene are SQVTM and ANQGSEA. The CDR3 totals 14 residues. Trimming cost V 6 bases and J 5 bases; bases outside gene matches: 11. The CDR3: CSVLDRAKGTEAFF. The CDR3 nucleotides are TGCAGCGTGTTGGACAGGGCGAAGGGGACTGAAGCTTTCTTT.

This chain uses TRBV5-1 with TRBJ1-4; 11 bases are a match to TRBD1. J lost 7 bases, V lost 4 bases, and 9 bases had no gene match. The CDR3 has 16 amino acids. Germline CDR1 is SGHRS and CDR2 is YFSETQ. CDR3 protein: CASSVPTGQGVEKLFF. CDR3 bases: TGCGCCAGCAGCGTACCGACGGGACAGGGGGTTGAAAAACTGTTTTTT.

V gene TRBV7-2 combines with J gene TRBJ2-3; a weak D match, TRBD2 (5 bases). Trimming pared 5 bases from V and 5 bases from J, leaving 17 bases between. Germline CDR1 and CDR2: SGHTA and FQGNSA. This CDR3 comprises 15 residues. CDR3 bases: TGTGCCAGCAGCCCCCCCGGACTTCCCGGAGATACGCAGTATTTT. It specifies CASSPPGLPGDTQYF.

The V gene is TRBV28, the J gene TRBJ2-7; possibly TRBD1 for D (5 bases). The V gene lost 6 bases and the J gene lost 0 bases, with 12 bases spanning the gap. The CDR3 has 14 amino acids. Germline CDR1 reads MDHEN; CDR2 reads SYDVKM. The CDR3 spells CASRSRANSYEQYF. The CDR3 DNA sequence: TGTGCCAGCAGGTCCAGGGCCAACTCCTACGAGCAGTACTTC.

Notes on this clone: The sample has other DNA sequences that encode this CDR3 too. The V call is TRBV27, the J call TRBJ1-2, with D possibly matching TRBD1 (5 bases). The CDR3 is 13 amino acids. V dropped 3 bases and J dropped 5 bases, with 10 bases sitting between them. Germline CDR1 reads MNHEY; CDR2 reads SMNVEV (reference sequence). The CDR3 here is CASSLGQTYGYTF. The DNA of the CDR3 is TGTGCCAGCAGTTTGGGGCAGACATATGGCTACACCTTC.

The V and J genes are TRBV5-1 and TRBJ2-1; D may be TRBD2 (7 bases). Germline CDR1 is SGHRS and CDR2 is YFSETQ. Trimming cost V 2 bases and J 7 bases, with 22 bases left between them. This CDR3 region has 17 residues. This chain's CDR3 is CASSFLWGGAGKNEQFF. CDR3 nucleotides: TGCGCCAGCAGCTTCCTCTGGGGGGGGGCTGGAAAGAATGAGCAGTTCTTC.

This rearrangement joins TRBV21-1 to TRBJ2-5; the table's D call TRBD2 went unverified against the DNA. TRBV21-1 is a documented pseudogene. The CDR3 has 18 amino acids. CDR3 DNA: TGTGCCAGCAGCAAAGGGGTTAGCGGATATGAATATGTGTGGACCCAGTACTTC. This codes for CASSKGVSGYEYVWTQYF.

The J gene is TRBJ2-7, the V gene TRBV6-1, with TRBD2 matching over 13 bases. Germline CDR1 and CDR2: MNHNS and SASEGT. Unmatched junction bases numbered 10, after V lost 3 bases and J lost 5 bases. This CDR3 comprises 17 residues. CDR3 residues: CASSDKTSGRGVDEQYF. In DNA, the CDR3 is TGTGCCAGCAGTGATAAAACTAGCGGGAGGGGTGTCGACGAGCAGTACTTC.

This chain joins TRBV19 and TRBJ1-5, with 9 bases matching TRBD1. This CDR3 contains 15 residues. CDR1 LNHDA and CDR2 SQIVND come from the germline V gene (reference sequence). Trimming took 7 bases from V and 5 from J; bases not matched to a gene: 9. The CDR3 here is CASITPGQGDQPQHF. CDR3 DNA: TGTGCCAGTATAACTCCGGGACAGGGCGATCAGCCCCAGCATTTT.

This clone was seen just once. This chain uses TRBV28 with TRBJ2-1; 12 bases line up with TRBD2. CDR3 size: 13 residues. CDR1 is MDHEN, CDR2 SYDVKM, per germline. J gave up 15 bases and V 6 bases, and 9 bases lay outside the gene matches. The CDR3, as DNA: TGTGCCAGCAGGGGAAGACTAGCGGGAGCCCCGTTCTTC. Its translation: CASRGRLAGAPFF.

CDR3 protein: CASSQRGLAGASYEQYF. In DNA, the CDR3 is TGTGCCAGCAGCCAAAGGGGACTAGCGGGAGCTAGCTACGAGCAGTACTTC. The chain carries TRBV7-3 and TRBJ2-7; 14 nucleotides line up with TRBD2. This CDR3 has 17 amino acids. The germline CDR1 and CDR2 sequences are SGHTA and FQGTGA. V lost 5 bases to trimming and J lost 3 bases; unmatched junction nucleotides: 9.

This clone was counted once. The chain joins TRBV6-5 to TRBJ2-7, with D perhaps matching TRBD1 (6 bases). The CDR3 is 13 residues long. CDR1 is MNHEY, CDR2 SVGAGI, per germline. The V gene lost 6 bases and the J gene lost 2 bases, with 11 bases spanning the gap. DNA of the CDR3: TGTGCCAGCAGCCGGGACATTCCCTACGAGCAGTACTTC. The encoded protein is CASSRDIPYEQYF.

The CDR3 coding sequence is TGTGCCAGCAGTTTATTCGATCGCGGGAGTTTCGAGCAGTACTTC. Translation: CASSLFDRGSFEQYF. The rearrangement uses TRBV28 and TRBJ2-7, with TRBD2 matching 7 bases. The V and J ends lost 1 base and 6 bases, in that order; junction bases with no gene match: 9. The CDR3 contains 15 residues. Germline V gene lookup returns CDR1 MDHEN and CDR2 SYDVKM. The whole variable domain, filled in from reference TRBV28 and TRBJ2-7, reads DVKVTQSSRYLVKRTGEKVFLECVQDMDHENMFWYRQDPGLGLRLIYFSYDVKMKEKGDIPEGYSVSREKKERFSLILESASTNQTSMYLCASSLFDRGSFEQYFGPGTRLTVT.

This sequence joins TRBV5-6 and TRBJ2-7; 8 bases line up with TRBD1. This CDR3 has 16 amino acids. The junction had 12 bases not matched to a gene; V was cut back by 4 bases and J by 3 bases. Per germline, CDR1 SGHDT and CDR2 YYEEEE. In DNA, the CDR3 is TGTGCCAGCAGCCACCCGGGGCCGGGACAGGTCTACGAGCAGTACTTC. It specifies CASSHPGPGQVYEQYF.

J is TRBJ1-1 and V is TRBV27, with D possibly being TRBD1 (6 bases). Trimming cost V 0 bases and J 5 bases, with 10 bases left between them. This CDR3 is 14 amino acids long. Germline CDR1 reads MNHEY; CDR2 reads SMNVEV (reference sequence). CDR3 nucleotides: TGTGCCAGCAGTTTATCGAAAGGGGGTACTGAAGCTTTCTTT. It encodes CASSLSKGGTEAFF.

This CDR3 reads CASPPRQGISYEQYF. CDR3 in DNA: TGTGCCAGCCCGCCCCGACAGGGGATATCCTACGAGCAGTACTTC. The rearrangement links TRBV6-4 to TRBJ2-7; 8 bases match TRBD1. The CDR3 runs to 15 residues. CDR1 and CDR2 (germline): MRHNA, SNTAGT. V shed 8 bases, J shed 1 base, and the junction held 10 bases outside the gene matches.

The chain uses TRBV10-3 and TRBJ1-6, with D perhaps matching TRBD1 (6 bases). The CDR3 contains 13 residues. V lost 8 bases and J 5 bases, leaving 10 bases between the germline ends. Germline-derived CDR1 and CDR2 are ENHRY and SYGVKD. The CDR3 region is CAIGRGDNSPLHF. CDR3 bases: TGTGCCATCGGCAGGGGTGATAATTCACCCCTCCACTTT.

The rearrangement joins TRBV7-8 to TRBJ1-4; TRBD1 is a possible D gene (5 bases). Between the trimmed V and J ends, which lost 1 base and 5 bases, there was a span of 29 bases. Per germline, CDR1 SGHVS and CDR2 FQNEAQ. This CDR3 has 21 residues. The DNA for the CDR3 is TGTGCCAGCAGCTTAGTAGCCCCTGGGGCAGAACTATTTGAATCAAATGAAAAACTGTTTTTT. Translation gives CASSLVAPGAELFESNEKLFF.